This T cell receptor beta chain was found in a study of T cell responses to AZD1222 COVID-19 vaccine. Overall study findings and caveats: White British people made up most donors, females outnumbered males, and clonal diversity was possibly underestimated. Breadth and depth of Spike-specific TCRs rose after two AZD1222 doses.

Assay used: immunoSEQ multiplex PCR; TCRdb lists only in-frame clones, some missing. The sample has roughly 99,000 clones, about 90% seen once. The CDR3 spans 15 residues. The V gene lost 5 bases and the J gene lost 3 bases, with 16 bases spanning the gap. In germline, CDR1 is SEHNR, CDR2 FQNEAQ (reference sequence). Note on this clone: What it binds is not known.

The V gene is TRBV7-9, the J gene TRBJ1-2; a weak D match, TRBD1 (5 bases). The receptor was derived from an adult who received the AZD1222 COVID-19 vaccine. The specimen was peripheral blood, collected 28 days after the second AZD1222 dose. The CDR3 coding sequence is TGTGCCAGCAGCATCCGCGGCAGGGAATACTATGGCTACACCTTC. It is translated as CASSIRGREYYGYTF.